Shown below are 12 T cell receptor beta chains from a single sample sequenced in a study of blood T cell repertoires in COVID-19 (dated by TCRdb to 2018 to 2020). Library method: the immunoSEQ multiplex PCR assay. Here the immuneACCESS table is served through TCRdb, limited to in-frame sequences with V and J called. Missing clones are a known gap in these copies; in checked studies unresolved V genes cover under half, and the rest lacks a known reason. Counted in this sample were some 140,000 clones; roughly 80% of them appeared once. Of the sample, more than 1.2% falls within the top ten clones. Input material: peripheral blood. Receptors originate from a man aged 55-75 years with acute or convalescent COVID-19.

The chain combines TRBV4-2 with TRBJ1-2; maybe TRBD1 (5 bases). The CDR3 has 15 amino acids. V lost 0 bases and J 6 bases, leaving 14 bases between the germline ends. The germline CDR1 and CDR2 sequences are LGHNA and YNFKEQ. CDR3 coding DNA: TGTGCCAGCAGCCAAGAAATCGTCAGGGCAAATGGCTACACCTTC. It specifies CASSQEIVRANGYTF.

This clone was recorded only once. The CDR3 DNA reads as TGTGCCACCAGTGATTTACGAAACCGGGAAGCTTTCTTT. It yields the protein CATSDLRNREAFF. The rearrangement joins TRBV24-1 to TRBJ1-1; D remains ambiguous. The CDR3 has 13 amino acids. V dropped 1 base and J dropped 8 bases, with 10 bases sitting between them. Germline V gives CDR1 KGHDR, CDR2 SFDVKD.

The chain has TRBV4-1 and TRBJ2-7; TRBD2 agrees at 9 bases. Germline V gives CDR1 MGHRA, CDR2 YSYEKL. CDR3 length: 18 amino acids. With V trimmed by 4 bases and J by 5 bases, 18 bases remained unmatched. CDR3 sequence: CASSLQVPSGVNFDEQYF. The CDR3 DNA reads TGCGCCAGCAGCCTACAGGTCCCTAGCGGGGTTAACTTCGACGAGCAGTACTTC.

The V call is TRBV4-1, the J call TRBJ1-2; 10 nucleotides align to TRBD1. CDR1 is MGHRA, CDR2 YSYEKL, per germline. With V trimmed by 5 bases and J by 2 bases, 5 bases remained unmatched. This CDR3 is 15 amino acids long. The CDR3 nucleotides read TGCGCCAGCAGCTACCGACAGGGGGCGAACTATGGCTACACCTTC. Protein: CASSYRQGANYGYTF.

The genes are TRBV29-1 and TRBJ1-2; the match to TRBD1 covers 9 bases. The CDR3 is made up of 14 amino acids. V dropped 0 bases and J dropped 8; count of bases not matched to a gene: 7. Germline loops: CDR1 SQVTM, CDR2 ANQGSEA. The CDR3 DNA is TGCAGCGTTGAAGATACAGGGGGCCCTCGGGGCTACACCTTC. It specifies CSVEDTGGPRGYTF. Full variable domain (outside the CDR3, taken from reference TRBV29-1 and TRBJ1-2): SAVISQKPSRDICQRGTSLTIQCQVDSQVTMMFWYRQQPGQSLTLIATANQGSEATYESGFVIDKFPISRPNLTFSTLTVSNMSPEDSSIYLCSVEDTGGPRGYTFGSGTRLTVV.

This chain joins TRBV19 and TRBJ2-2, with 10 positions matching TRBD2. The CDR3 spans 14 residues. Germline V gene data show CDR1 as LNHDA and CDR2 as SQIVND (reference sequence). The V gene end was trimmed by 7 bases and the J gene end by 6 bases; junction bases not matched to a gene: 5. CDR3 in DNA: TGTGCCAGTAAAAGCGGGGGGGCAGCCGGGGAGCTGTTTTTT. Translation: CASKSGGAAGELFF.

The J gene is TRBJ1-1, the V gene TRBV5-6; the match to TRBD1 covers 8 bases. Germline CDR1 and CDR2: SGHDT and YYEEEE. V was pared by 4 bases and J by 0 bases, with 8 bases of the junction left unmatched. The CDR3 is 16 residues long. CDR3 coding DNA: TGTGCCAGCAGCCCCCGATCAGGGGGCATGAACACTGAAGCTTTCTTT. Translation gives CASSPRSGGMNTEAFF.

In its sample, this clone was seen a few times. V is TRBV25-1 and J is TRBJ1-1; TRBD1 agrees at 7 bases. Per the germline V gene, CDR1 is MGHDK and CDR2 is SYGVNS. V trimming: 1 base; J trimming: 1 base; junction bases outside the gene matches: 6. The CDR3 length is 16 residues. The CDR3 sequence: CASSEWKGGENTEAFF. As DNA, the CDR3 is TGTGCCAGCAGTGAATGGAAAGGGGGCGAGAACACTGAAGCTTTCTTT.

The V and J genes are TRBV11-2 and TRBJ1-6; TRBD1 agrees at 11 bases. V shed 4 bases, J shed 9 bases, and the junction held 8 bases outside the gene matches. Per germline, CDR1 SGHAT and CDR2 FQNNGV. The CDR3 is made up of 16 amino acids. The CDR3 coding sequence is TGTGCCAGCAGCTCCCTCGGGACAGGGGGAACTTCACCCCTCCACTTT. Protein product: CASSSLGTGGTSPLHF.

The V and J genes are TRBV7-8 and TRBJ1-5, with TRBD1 matching 7 bases. The CDR3 has 16 amino acids. The V and J ends lost 5 bases and 0 bases, in that order; junction bases with no gene match: 7. CDR1 and CDR2 (germline): SGHVS, FQNEAQ. The DNA of the CDR3 is TGTGCCAGCAGCGGGAGGACAGGACATAGCAATCAGCCCCAGCATTTT. Translated: CASSGRTGHSNQPQHF.

This clone was found once. V and J are TRBV14 and TRBJ1-2; D uncertain. This CDR3 is 14 amino acids long. Germline loops: CDR1 SGHDN, CDR2 FVKESK. V was cut by 0 bases and J by 7 bases, with 12 bases left in between. The CDR3 DNA follows: TGTGCCAGCAGCCAAGATGCAGAAATCTTTGGCTACACCTTC. It specifies CASSQDAEIFGYTF.

Turning to this clone: This sample includes further DNA sequences coding for the same CDR3. This rearrangement joins TRBV11-2 to TRBJ2-5, with 8 bases fitting TRBD1. The germline CDR1 and CDR2 sequences are SGHAT and FQNNGV. V dropped 5 bases and J dropped 2; count of bases not matched to a gene: 4. The CDR3 has 14 amino acids. The CDR3 spells CASSPTGGQETQYF. The CDR3 nucleotides read TGTGCCAGCAGCCCAACAGGGGGACAAGAGACCCAGTACTTC.